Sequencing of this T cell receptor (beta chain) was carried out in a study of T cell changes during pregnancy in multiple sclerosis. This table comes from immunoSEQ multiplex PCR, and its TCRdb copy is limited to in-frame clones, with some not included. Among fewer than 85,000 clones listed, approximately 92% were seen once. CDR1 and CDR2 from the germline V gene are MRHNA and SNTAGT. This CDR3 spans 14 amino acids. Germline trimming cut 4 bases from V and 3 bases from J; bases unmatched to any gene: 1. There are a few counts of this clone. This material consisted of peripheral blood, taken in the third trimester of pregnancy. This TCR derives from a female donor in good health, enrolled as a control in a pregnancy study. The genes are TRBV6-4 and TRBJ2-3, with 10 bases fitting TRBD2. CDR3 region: CASSVAGGTDTQYF. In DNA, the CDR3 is TGTGCCAGCAGTGTAGCGGGGGGAACAGATACGCAGTATTTT.